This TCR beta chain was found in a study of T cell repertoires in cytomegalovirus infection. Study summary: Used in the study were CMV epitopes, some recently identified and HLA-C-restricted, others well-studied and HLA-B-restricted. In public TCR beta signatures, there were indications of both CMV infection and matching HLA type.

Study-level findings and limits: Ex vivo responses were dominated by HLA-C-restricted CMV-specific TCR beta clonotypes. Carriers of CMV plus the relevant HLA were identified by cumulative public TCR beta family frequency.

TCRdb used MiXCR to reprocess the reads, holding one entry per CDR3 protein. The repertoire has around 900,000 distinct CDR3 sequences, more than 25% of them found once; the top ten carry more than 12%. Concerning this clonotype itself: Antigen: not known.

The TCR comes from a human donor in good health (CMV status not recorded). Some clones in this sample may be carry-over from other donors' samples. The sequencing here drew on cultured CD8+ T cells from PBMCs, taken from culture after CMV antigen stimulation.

CDR3 sequence (DNA): TGTGCCAGCAGCGGAGAGGGGGACAGCTACAATGAGCAGTTCTTC. Translation: CASSGEGDSYNEQFF. This chain uses TRBV6-6 with TRBJ2-1; the match to TRBD1 covers 7 bases. The germline CDR1 and CDR2 sequences are MNHNY and SVGAGI (reference sequence). The CDR3 runs to 15 residues. V was clipped by 6 bases and J by 3 bases; unmatched bases: 8.